This TCR beta chain emerged from a study of human T cells and chemical hapten exposure (dated by TCRdb to the early 2020s). For the study in its entirety: For sensitization, 2% DPC in acetone was applied to a 2 cm by 2 cm area of upper inner arm skin. The study tracked peripheral blood TCR repertoire changes in vivo during primary and secondary sensitization to the hapten diphenylcyclopropenone (DPC) in alopecia patients. Blood for TCR sequencing was provided by twenty-nine alopecia patients at one to four time points (pre-sensitization, 2, 6 and 24 weeks). Weekly therapeutic DPC doses were additionally applied to the scalp of patients throughout the approximately 23-week study period. Blood samples were taken from patients before sensitization (week 0) and at 2, 6 and about 24 weeks after DPC sensitization. The patient cohort, mostly female, included alopecia areata with under or over 50% scalp involvement, alopecia totalis and alopecia universalis. Patch testing was performed on the upper back with Finn chambers containing 0.01% DPC, and the patch tests were scored after 6 days according to International Contact Dermatitis Research Group standards. The libraries were sequenced as a pool, and the TCR yield per sample differed mostly because of small variations in library volumes within the pool. What the research found in general, with its limitations: The number of TCRs above 1 in 1000 frequency did not change with DPC sensitization; there was no evidence of global repertoire structure alterations. A positive correlation was found between the number of PT1 expanded TCRs and patch test score, with significance reached at thresholds 8, 16 and 32 but not 4. After repeated subsampling, changes were observed in the strength of the expansion versus patch-test correlation and in the threshold at which the correlation became significant. All patients had alopecia, a presumed autoimmune disease, so their immune response might differ from that of healthy individuals. Compared with pre-sensitization or healthy control sets, expanded TCRs formed significantly more large CDR3 similarity clusters, which is consistent with antigen-driven responses.

Measured from the cysteine to the phenylalanine, the CDR3 is 15 residues long. Solely the CDR3 DNA is kept, with 45 bases framed from the first base. V is cut back by 0 bases and J by 2 bases, with 3 bases in the junction unmatched. The germline V gene sets CDR1 to SGHDT and CDR2 to YYEEEE. Per the publication, the time point label means: patch test 1, 2 weeks after DPC sensitization. The label giving this sample's treatment or condition can be read as: therapeutic diphenylcyclopropenone sensitization with weekly scalp DPC. Blood at each patch-test visit was drawn before the patch test was applied. To be eligible, patients had to be aged 18 to 70, diagnosed with alopecia and judged suitable for DPC therapy, while pregnant patients were excluded. Total RNA was extracted from unfractionated whole blood that had been collected in Tempus Blood RNA tubes. Library creation used RACE. The run used a NextSeq 500. Library preparation attached unique molecular identifiers to individual cDNA molecules for quantitative, reproducible TCR counting. Each blood RNA sample was used to sequence both TCR alpha and TCR beta chains. Per the authors' processing: Samples had a median of about 96,000 TCRs, with a range from roughly 23,224 to 700,000. V, J and CDR3 annotation of the TCR reads was carried out using the Decombinator software suite. For PS versus PT1 abundance plots, all samples were subsampled to the same number of TCRs (28,000). TCRs were defined as expanded if absent before sensitization and observed at least eight times at the 2-week time point. TCRdb itself trimmed the public reads at Q25 with fastp, ran MiXCR and retained productive beta chains. CDR3 protein duplicates are merged, each entry listing the most common genes and DNA. TCRdb, rather than the study authors, made the V and J calls. Recorded for this sample are around 150,000 distinct CDR3 sequences; 13% to 15% of them occurred a single time. The top ten hold around 1.7% of the sample.

This clonotype appeared a few times. The specificity of this receptor is unknown. Base-call qualities are not available, and no considerably larger clone is one nucleotide away. The sequence joins TRBV5-6 to TRBJ1-1, and TRBD1 aligns with 8 junction nucleotides. This clonotype was obtained from a woman in her thirties with alopecia areata. Some clones in this sample may be carry-over from other donors' samples. Material: whole blood, obtained in connection with sensitization to the hapten diphenylcyclopropenone (DPC). The DNA sequence is TGTGCCAGCAGCTTGGTCGACAGGGGAAACACTGAAGCTTTCTTT. This codes for CASSLVDRGNTEAFF.